These 18 T cell receptor beta chains share one sample of origin, sequenced in a study of brain T cells in children with intractable seizures. Clones were read by immunoSEQ multiplex PCR, and TCRdb kept only the in-frame ones, dropping some. The sample includes fewer than 150,000 clones, 94% of them seen just once. The sample in question was peripheral blood, obtained at surgery. The receptors come from a boy in the first two years of life with hemimegalencephaly and intractable seizures.

The chain joins TRBV5-4 to TRBJ2-1; 8 bases align to TRBD2. The V segment lost 4 bases and the J segment 6 bases; nucleotides outside the gene matches: 0. The germline CDR1 and CDR2 sequences are SGHNT and YYREEE (reference sequence). The length of the CDR3 is 12 residues. In DNA form, the CDR3 reads TGTGCCAGCAGCGGGACTAGCAATGAGCAGTTCTTC. Protein sequence: CASSGTSNEQFF. The full variable domain, with the rest looked up from reference TRBV5-4 and TRBJ2-1, is ETGVTQSPTHLIKTRGQQVTLRCSSQSGHNTVSWYQQALGQGPQFIFQYYREEENGRGNFPPRFSGLQFPNYSSELNVNALELDDSALYLCASSGTSNEQFFGPGTRLTVL.

The gene calls are TRBV6-6 and TRBJ1-1; D perhaps matches TRBD1 (5 bases). V was cut by 6 bases and J by 0 bases, with 8 bases left in between. This CDR3 has 13 residues. CDR1 is MNHNY, CDR2 SVGAGI, per germline (reference sequence). This chain's CDR3 is CASREGMNTEAFF. DNA for the CDR3: TGTGCCAGCAGGGAGGGGATGAACACTGAAGCTTTCTTT.

The CDR3 protein is CASSGGTSGREAYEQYF. In nucleotides, the CDR3 is TGTGCCAGCAGCGGAGGGACTAGCGGGAGGGAAGCCTACGAGCAGTACTTC. The chain links TRBV11-2 to TRBJ2-7; 16 positions match TRBD2. CDR3 length equals 17 residues. J lost 2 bases, V lost 5 bases, and 6 bases had no gene match. CDR1 SGHAT and CDR2 FQNNGV come from the germline V gene.

The chain employs TRBV11-2 and TRBJ2-7; 9 bases map to TRBD1. V dropped 4 bases and J dropped 3; count of bases not matched to a gene: 1. This CDR3 is built from 13 residues. Per the germline V gene, CDR1 is SGHAT and CDR2 is FQNNGV. The CDR3 is CASSYRGRYEQYF. The CDR3 DNA is TGTGCCAGCAGCTACAGGGGGCGCTACGAGCAGTACTTC.

This chain connects TRBV4-3 to TRBJ2-1; 8 nucleotides match TRBD2. This CDR3 is 18 amino acids long. Germline V gene data show CDR1 as LGHNA and CDR2 as YSLEER. Trimming removed 1 base from V and 8 bases from J; junction bases left unmatched: 16. The CDR3 is CASSQGPLTGTRADEQFF. The CDR3 region has the DNA TGCGCCAGCAGCCAAGGTCCACTAACCGGGACTAGAGCGGATGAGCAGTTCTTC.

This chain links TRBV5-4 with TRBJ2-2, with D perhaps matching TRBD1 (6 bases). CDR1 and CDR2 (germline): SGHNT, YYREEE (reference sequence). The CDR3 runs 15 residues. The V end lost 0 bases, the J end lost 2 bases, and 8 bases lay between the germline ends. This chain's CDR3 is CASSLGTANTGELFF. CDR3 in DNA: TGTGCCAGCAGCTTGGGGACAGCTAACACCGGGGAGCTGTTTTTT.

The chain employs TRBV6-5 and TRBJ2-3; 10 positions match TRBD2. Per the germline V gene, CDR1 is MNHEY and CDR2 is SVGAGI. J gave up 8 bases and V 4 bases, and 3 bases lay outside the gene matches. The CDR3 covers 13 residues. CDR3 DNA sequence: TGTGCCAGCAGTTCTAGCGGGAGCAGTACGCAGTATTTT. It codes for CASSSSGSSTQYF.

This chain links TRBV4-2 with TRBJ2-2; tentatively, D is TRBD2 (6 bases). V lost 4 bases and J lost 6, with 24 bases in between. In germline, CDR1 is LGHNA, CDR2 YNFKEQ. CDR3 length: 18 residues. The CDR3: CASSLGSTSDGTAGELFF. In DNA, the CDR3 is TGTGCCAGCAGCCTGGGGTCGACTAGTGACGGAACAGCCGGGGAGCTGTTTTTT.

The CDR3 region is CASSLTGGMEYGYTF. The CDR3 region has the DNA TGTGCCAGCAGTTTGACAGGGGGCATGGAGTATGGCTACACCTTC. V and J are TRBV28 and TRBJ1-2, with TRBD1 matching 10 bases. Losses at the gene ends were 3 bases for V and 5 bases for J; bases not matched to a gene: 6. CDR1 and CDR2 from the germline V gene are MDHEN and SYDVKM. The CDR3 sequence is 15 residues long.

This chain joins TRBV6-1 and TRBJ1-6, with unresolved D. Germline V gene lookup returns CDR1 MNHNS and CDR2 SASEGT. Trimming shortened V by 4 bases and J by 3 bases, and 13 bases separated the two germline ends. The CDR3 has 16 amino acids. The CDR3 sequence: CASSGYVTSYNSPLHF. CDR3 nucleotides: TGTGCCAGCAGTGGTTATGTTACGAGCTATAATTCACCCCTCCACTTT.

The chain links TRBV14 to TRBJ2-1, with 9 bases matching TRBD2. This CDR3 region has 16 residues. CDR1 is SGHDN, CDR2 FVKESK, per germline. V lost 4 bases, J lost 4 bases, and 8 bases stayed unmatched. CDR3 sequence (DNA): TGTGCCAGCAGCCCGAGGGGACTAGCTGTTTACAATGAGCAGTTCTTC. Translation gives CASSPRGLAVYNEQFF.

The chain links TRBV18 to TRBJ2-3, with 7 bases that match TRBD1. Germline trimming cut 6 bases from V and 5 bases from J; bases unmatched to any gene: 11. Germline V CDR1 and CDR2: KGHSH, LQKENI. There are 15 residues in the CDR3. The CDR3 DNA reads TGTGCCAGCTCGAGACAGGGTACTTTTATAGATACGCAGTATTTT. Amino acid sequence: CASSRQGTFIDTQYF. Variable domain in full (rest from reference TRBV18 and TRBJ2-3): NAGVMQNPRHLVRRRGQEARLRCSPMKGHSHVYWYRQLPEEGLKFMVYLQKENIIDESGMPKERFSAEFPKEGPSILRIQQVVRGDSAAYFCASSRQGTFIDTQYFGPGTRLTVL.

The chain couples TRBV11-2 to TRBJ2-7; 7 bases fit TRBD2. The CDR3 is made up of 18 amino acids. Losses at the gene ends were 1 base for V and 6 bases for J; bases not matched to a gene: 18. The germline CDR1 and CDR2 sequences are SGHAT and FQNNGV. CDR3 nucleotides: TGTGCCAGCAGCTTAGCCCTCGGAGGCGGGAGTTTAGTGCTCGAGCAGTACTTC. Its translation: CASSLALGGGSLVLEQYF.

The J gene is TRBJ2-7, the V gene TRBV18; 9 positions match TRBD1. Per the germline V gene, CDR1 is KGHSH and CDR2 is LQKENI. The CDR3 runs to 15 residues. V was pared by 3 bases and J by 2 bases, with 5 bases of the junction left unmatched. The DNA for the CDR3 is TGTGCCAGCTCACCCACCGGGACAGGGACCTACGAGCAGTACTTC. Translated: CASSPTGTGTYEQYF.

This clone was seen only once. The chain recombines TRBV28 with TRBJ2-1; the match to TRBD1 covers 10 bases. The V segment lost 7 bases and the J segment 0 bases; nucleotides outside the gene matches: 18. This CDR3 is built from 20 residues. Germline assignment: CDR1 MDHEN and CDR2 SYDVKM. The CDR3 here is CASTPPRGQGSYYSYNEQFF. The CDR3 DNA follows: TGTGCCAGCACCCCCCCCCGGGGACAGGGGTCCTACTACTCCTACAATGAGCAGTTCTTC.

V and J are TRBV4-1 and TRBJ1-1; tentatively, D is TRBD1 (5 bases). There are 14 residues in the CDR3. V was cut by 4 bases and J by 8 bases, with 17 bases left in between. CDR1 is MGHRA and CDR2 is YSYEKL in the germline V gene. The CDR3 nucleotides read TGCGCCAGCAGCCCCGGTCTAACTCGGGGCGAAGCTTTCTTT. Translation: CASSPGLTRGEAFF.

This clone was observed once. This rearrangement joins TRBV7-3 to TRBJ2-2; D is uncertain. CDR1 and CDR2 from the germline V gene are SGHTA and FQGTGA. V gave up 6 bases and J gave up 2 bases, with 10 bases separating them. The CDR3 is made up of 14 amino acids. The CDR3 reads CASRRLPNTGELFF. CDR3 DNA sequence: TGTGCCAGCAGGCGGCTGCCAAACACCGGGGAGCTGTTTTTT.

In this sample, this clone turned up a few times. The chain recombines TRBV2 with TRBJ2-1, with a weak D call TRBD2 (5 bases). CDR3 length: 13 residues. Per the germline V gene, CDR1 is SNHLY and CDR2 is FYNNEI. V lost 6 bases, J lost 7 bases, and 13 bases lay in between. The CDR3 loop reads CASRIASWNEQFF. The DNA for the CDR3 is TGTGCCAGCAGGATAGCGTCGTGGAATGAGCAGTTCTTC.